This T cell receptor (beta chain) was obtained from a study of technical replicates of blood from a handful of donors. Germline values: CDR1 SGDLS, CDR2 YYNGEE. This CDR3 has 16 amino acids. V shed 3 bases, J shed 1 base, and the junction held 8 bases outside the gene matches. Produced via immunoSEQ multiplex PCR; TCRdb's table is partial and in-frame only. The table records roughly 67,000 clones, 95% to 98% of them present only once. The sequenced sample consisted of T cells isolated from PBMCs. The chain combines TRBV9 with TRBJ1-1; 8 bases match TRBD1. This receptor was obtained from a human donor in good health. CDR3 nucleotides: TGTGCCAGCAGCGCTGCCGGACAGGGAAAGAACACTGAAGCTTTCTTT. Protein sequence: CASSAAGQGKNTEAFF. Full variable domain (outside the CDR3, taken from reference TRBV9 and TRBJ1-1): DSGVTQTPKHLITATGQRVTLRCSPRSGDLSVYWYQQSLDQGLQFLIQYYNGEERAKGNILERFSAQQFPDLHSELNLSSLELGDSALYFCASSAAGQGKNTEAFFGQGTRLTVV.